This passage covers 26 T cell receptor beta chains from one sample sequenced in a study of regulatory T cells in long-lasting Graves disease. According to the study, TCR beta libraries were built with iRepertoire HTBI primers and CDR3-region Arm-PCR. TCRdb used MiXCR to reprocess the multiplex PCR reads, holding one entry per CDR3 protein. The data hold roughly 320,000 distinct CDR3 sequences, with 16% observed a single time. Time point specified: newly diagnosed GD, antithyroid drugs for less than 3 months. PBMC-derived RNA was used for the TCR library. This sample was also put to use in a study of T cells in Graves' hyperthyroidism and ophthalmopathy.

The sample here was peripheral blood mononuclear cells (PBMCs), taken at new diagnosis, from a patient treated with antithyroid drugs. These receptors came from a man in his forties or fifties with Graves disease.

This clonotype was counted between two and nine times. One end of the junction is discordant with germline, which a read error may explain. J is TRBJ2-5 and V is TRBV5-1; no definite D call. Germline V CDR1 and CDR2: SGHRS, YFSETQ. CDR3 size: 17 residues. The CDR3, as DNA: TGCGCCGGCAGAGGCGAACTGGCAGCTTCGTACCAAGAGACCCAGTACTTC. This encodes CAGRGELAASYQETQYF.

This clonotype was seen ten or more times. The chain links TRBV20-1 to TRBJ2-5; D might be TRBD1 or TRBD2, each matching 7 bases. The CDR3 extends over 13 amino acids. Germline CDR1 is DFQATT and CDR2 is SNEGSKA (reference sequence). The chain's CDR3 is CSAPGGGRETQYF. DNA of the CDR3: TGCAGCGCTCCAGGGGGGGGGCGAGAGACCCAGTACTTC.

This clonotype was recorded many times. The V gene is TRBV2, the J gene TRBJ2-1; the match to TRBD1 covers 8 bases. V lost 7 bases, J lost 8 bases, and 13 bases stayed unmatched. In germline, CDR1 is SNHLY, CDR2 FYNNEI. The CDR3 runs to 15 residues. The CDR3 DNA sequence: TGTGCCAGCAAAGGCAGGACAGGGTTTGGCGATGAGCAGTTCTTC. Protein sequence: CASKGRTGFGDEQFF.

The CDR3 DNA reads as TGTGCCACCTTCAGGGTTTTTACTGAAGCTTTCTTT. Amino acids: CATFRVFTEAFF. The chain employs TRBV24-1 and TRBJ1-1; a weak D match, TRBD1 (5 bases). The germline V and J ends were trimmed by 9 bases and 5 bases, with 12 bases remaining between them. The CDR3 contains 12 residues. CDR1 KGHDR and CDR2 SFDVKD come from the germline V gene.

This clonotype has only a few counts. At one boundary the junction diverges from the germline segment, which might be a read error. J is TRBJ2-6 and V is TRBV24-1; tentative D call: TRBD2 (7 bases). The CDR3 consists of 15 residues. Germline lookup yields CDR1 KGHDR and CDR2 SFDVKD. The CDR3 region is CATSPGGSGADVLTF. The CDR3 coding sequence is TGTGCCACCAGCCCGGGGGGCTCTGGGGCCGACGTCCTGACTTTC.

This clonotype was detected ten times or more. The rearrangement uses TRBV30 and TRBJ1-1, with D possibly matching TRBD1 (5 bases). This CDR3 comprises 17 residues. Germline V gene sequence: CDR1 GTSNPN, CDR2 SVGIG (reference sequence). Deletions cut 2 bases from V and 1 base from J, with 20 bases between. The CDR3 DNA reads TGTGCCTGGAGTCCTGCGTATGGGACCTTCGGGAACACTGAAGCTTTCTTT. Amino acids: CAWSPAYGTFGNTEAFF.

This clonotype was recorded at least ten times. The chain links TRBV9 to TRBJ1-4; D unresolved. With 4 bases removed from V and 7 bases from J, the gap between germline ends came to 14 bases. CDR1 is SGDLS, CDR2 YYNGEE, per germline. This CDR3 is 14 amino acids long. This chain's CDR3 is CASSSPKLGEKLFF. The CDR3 DNA reads TGTGCCAGCAGCTCCCCTAAACTGGGTGAAAAACTGTTTTTT.

This clonotype was counted many times. The rearrangement uses TRBV12-3 or TRBV12-4 and TRBJ2-7, with D perhaps TRBD1 (5 bases). Trimming left V 5 bases short and J 0 bases short, with 11 bases between. The CDR3 totals 14 residues. This CDR3 reads CASSPHGASYEQYF. The DNA for the CDR3 is TGTGCCAGCAGTCCTCATGGGGCCTCCTACGAGCAGTACTTC.

About this clonotype: A much more abundant neighbour one base away suggests this may be a read error. This sequence joins TRBV12-3 or TRBV12-4 and TRBJ2-2; TRBD1 is a possible D gene (5 bases). The CDR3 has 18 residues. Trimming stripped 7 bases from V and 2 bases from J, with 23 bases between. The CDR3 spells CASTSNGLRTGNTGELFF. The DNA for the CDR3 is TGTGCCAGCACCTCAAACGGCTTGCGAACAGGCAACACCGGGGAGCTGTTTTTT.

This clonotype has a count of ten or more. The chain couples TRBV11-3 to TRBJ2-7; 13 bases are a match to TRBD2. The ends lost 5 bases at V and 4 bases at J; junction bases unmatched: 5. Germline CDR1 is SGHNT and CDR2 is YENEEA. The CDR3 loop spans 15 amino acids. The CDR3 sequence is CASSERTSGGYEQYF. The CDR3 nucleotides are TGTGCCAGCAGCGAGCGGACTAGCGGGGGTTACGAGCAGTACTTC.

This chain uses TRBV7-2 with TRBJ2-7; 11 bases are shared with TRBD2. After removal of 4 bases from V and 5 bases from J, the junction contained 7 bases not matched to a gene. The CDR3 consists of 15 residues. CDR1 is SGHTA and CDR2 is FQGNSA in the germline V gene. The CDR3 is CASSSLAGGPHEQYF. CDR3 DNA: TGTGCCAGCAGCTCCTTAGCGGGAGGGCCTCACGAGCAGTACTTC.

In this sample, this clonotype turned up many times. The chain's CDR3 is CATSRGAGGFSPLHF. The CDR3 DNA reads as TGTGCCACCAGCAGAGGGGCAGGTGGTTTCTCACCCCTCCACTTT. The J gene is TRBJ1-6, the V gene TRBV15; D remains ambiguous. From germline, CDR1 is LNHNV and CDR2 YYDKDF (reference sequence). The CDR3 totals 15 residues. Trimming cost V 1 base and J 10 bases, with 14 bases left between them.

This clonotype has a count of ten or more. The V and J genes are TRBV2 and TRBJ1-1; D unresolved. The CDR3 is made up of 12 amino acids. CDR1 and CDR2 (germline): SNHLY, FYNNEI. The germline V and J ends were trimmed by 8 bases and 4 bases, with 11 bases remaining between them. The DNA for the CDR3 is TGTGCCAGCCTCAGAACTTCCACTGAAGCTTTCTTT. Translation: CASLRTSTEAFF. The full variable domain, rest sourced from reference TRBV2 and TRBJ1-1, is EPEVTQTPSHQVTQMGQEVILRCVPISNHLYFYWYRQILGQKVEFLVSFYNNEISEKSEIFDDQFSVERPDGSNFTLKIRSTKLEDSAMYFCASLRTSTEAFFGQGTRLTVV.

This clonotype appeared many times. The chain links TRBV4-1 to TRBJ2-5; a possible D gene is TRBD2 (6 bases). Deletions cut 3 bases from V and 0 bases from J, with 17 bases between. This CDR3 spans 17 amino acids. Germline V CDR1 and CDR2: MGHRA, YSYEKL. This chain's CDR3 is CASSQLPFSGNQETQYF. The CDR3 DNA reads as TGCGCCAGCAGCCAGCTCCCTTTTAGCGGAAACCAAGAGACCCAGTACTTC.

The CDR3 DNA reads as TGTGCCAGCAACGGGGGGGGTCTAGGAGGAGAGACCCAGTACTTC. This codes for CASNGGGLGGETQYF. This rearrangement joins TRBV11-2 to TRBJ2-5, with TRBD2 identical over 8 bases. The germline CDR1 and CDR2 sequences are SGHAT and FQNNGV. This CDR3 region has 15 residues. The V segment lost 7 bases and the J segment 4 bases; nucleotides outside the gene matches: 11.

This clonotype was observed at least ten times. This chain connects TRBV5-1 to TRBJ2-6; D is ambiguous. CDR1 SGHRS and CDR2 YFSETQ come from the germline V gene. This CDR3 comprises 14 residues. V dropped 0 bases and J dropped 2 bases, with 3 bases sitting between them. CDR3 nucleotides: TGCGCCAGCAGCTTGGAGCCTGGGGCCAACGTCCTGACTTTC. This codes for CASSLEPGANVLTF. Variable domain in full (rest from reference TRBV5-1 and TRBJ2-6): KAGVTQTPRYLIKTRGQQVTLSCSPISGHRSVSWYQQTPGQGLQFLFEYFSETQRNKGNFPGRFSGRQFSNSRSEMNVSTLELGDSALYLCASSLEPGANVLTFGAGSRLTVL.

There are many counts of this clonotype. CDR3 DNA sequence: TGTGCCAGCAGTGCCCTAGCGGGGGGCATACAGTACTTC. Residues: CASSALAGGIQYF. This sequence joins TRBV6-1 and TRBJ2-7; 11 nucleotides align to TRBD2. From germline, CDR1 is MNHNS and CDR2 SASEGT. V was clipped by 4 bases and J by 10 bases; unmatched bases: 6. The CDR3 loop spans 13 amino acids.

The chain joins TRBV2 to TRBJ2-7; D is possibly TRBD1 (6 bases). Looked up from germline, CDR1 is SNHLY and CDR2 is FYNNEI. The V end lost 6 bases, the J end lost 1 base, and 13 bases lay between the germline ends. The CDR3 runs to 14 residues. CDR3 coding DNA: TGTGCCAGCAGAGGACAGATTACTTCCTACGAGCAGTACTTC. Its translation is CASRGQITSYEQYF.

Remarks on this clonotype: This likely reflects a read error, since a far larger clone is one base away. The chain links TRBV7-2 to TRBJ2-7; 12 bases are shared with TRBD2. Germline values: CDR1 SGHTA, CDR2 FQGNSA. The CDR3 has 16 residues. V trimming: 1 base; J trimming: 7 bases; junction bases outside the gene matches: 8. The CDR3 is CASSLGGTSGSNEQYF. The CDR3 DNA follows: TGTGCCAGCAGCTTAGGAGGGACTAGCGGGTCAAATGAGCAGTACTTC.

On this clonotype: A much bigger clone sits one base away, suggesting this may be a read error. The chain couples TRBV28 to TRBJ1-2; D gene unclear. V shed 6 bases and J shed 8 bases, with 16 bases lying between them. CDR1 MDHEN and CDR2 SYDVKM come from the germline V gene. The CDR3 sequence is 13 residues long. DNA for the CDR3: TGTGCCAGCAGCCCGTTTTATAGTACAGGCTACACCTTC. Protein product: CASSPFYSTGYTF.

Worth noting for this clonotype: A single base separates this from a much larger clone, so it may be a read error. The chain couples TRBV28 to TRBJ2-7; 7 bases match TRBD2. Per the germline V gene, CDR1 is MDHEN and CDR2 is SYDVKM. The CDR3 consists of 14 residues. The CDR3 DNA sequence: TGTGCCAGCAGTTTTGGCGGGGGTTACTACGAGCTGTACTTC. It specifies CASSFGGGYYELYF. Together with reference TRBV28 and TRBJ2-7, the CDR3 gives the full variable domain: DVKVTQSSRYLVKRTGEKVFLECVQDMDHENMFWYRQDPGLGLRLIYFSYDVKMKEKGDIPEGYSVSREKKERFSLILESASTNQTSMYLCASSFGGGYYELYFGPGTRLTVT.

CDR3 nucleotide sequence: TGTGCCAGCTCACCACCGAACAAATTCTATGGCTACACCTTC. It yields the protein CASSPPNKFYGYTF. The genes are TRBV18 and TRBJ1-2, with no clear D. The CDR3 has 14 residues. The V gene lost 0 bases and the J gene lost 4 bases, with 9 bases spanning the gap. Germline V CDR1 and CDR2: KGHSH, LQKENI. The full variable domain, its missing parts supplied by reference TRBV18 and TRBJ1-2, is NAGVMQNPRHLVRRRGQEARLRCSPMKGHSHVYWYRQLPEEGLKFMVYLQKENIIDESGMPKERFSAEFPKEGPSILRIQQVVRGDSAAYFCASSPPNKFYGYTFGSGTRLTVV.

This clonotype came up many times. V is TRBV18 and J is TRBJ1-5, with D perhaps TRBD1 (5 bases). The V gene's germline CDR1 is KGHSH and CDR2 LQKENI. With 2 bases removed from V and 7 bases from J, the gap between germline ends came to 15 bases. The CDR3 is made up of 15 amino acids. CDR3 sequence (DNA): TGTGCCAGCTCACCAACCAGGGTTGAGGGGCAGCCCCAGCATTTT. Protein product: CASSPTRVEGQPQHF.

This clonotype was detected many times. J is TRBJ2-1 and V is TRBV2; the match to TRBD2 covers 7 bases. V lost 8 bases and J lost 6; bases outside the gene matches: 7. The germline gives CDR1 SNHLY, CDR2 FYNNEI. This CDR3 is built from 13 residues. The CDR3 region is CASCRDYLNEQFF. CDR3 coding DNA: TGTGCCAGCTGCCGGGACTACCTCAATGAGCAGTTCTTC.

The count of this clonotype is one. CDR3 residues: CASSLRTGNYEQYF. The CDR3 DNA sequence: TGTGCCAGCAGCCTCAGGACAGGGAACTACGAGCAGTACTTC. The chain is built from TRBV3-1 and TRBJ2-7, with 8 bases matching TRBD1. V was clipped by 4 bases and J by 3 bases; unmatched bases: 5. From germline, CDR1 is LGHDT and CDR2 YNNKEL (reference sequence). The CDR3 totals 14 residues.

The V gene is TRBV3-1, the J gene TRBJ2-7, with D tentatively TRBD1 or TRBD2 (5 bases each). CDR3 length: 14 amino acids. Germline V CDR1 and CDR2: LGHDT, YNNKEL (reference sequence). Trimming took 1 base from V and 9 from J, leaving 16 bases between them. The CDR3 DNA is TGTGCCAGCAGCCAAGGAGCCGCCTCAGGGAGGCAGTACTTC. Its translation is CASSQGAASGRQYF.